The 28 T cell receptor beta chains listed next were all sequenced from one sample in a study of blood T cell repertoires in COVID-19. Repertoires were generated with immunoSEQ multiplex PCR, while TCRdb's copy carries only in-frame clones and drops some. The sample lists roughly 330,000 clones; approximately 88% were seen once. What was sequenced was peripheral blood. The receptor set was obtained from a young man who had recovered from COVID-19.

The V call is TRBV19, the J call TRBJ1-5; 12 bases map to TRBD1. The CDR3 spans 18 residues. CDR1 LNHDA and CDR2 SQIVND come from the germline V gene (reference sequence). Trimming took 5 bases from V and 3 from J; bases not matched to a gene: 11. DNA of the CDR3: TGTGCCAGTAGTGCGTCCGGGACAGGGGGCTTTATCAATCAGCCCCAGCATTTT. This encodes CASSASGTGGFINQPQHF. Variable domain in full (rest from reference TRBV19 and TRBJ1-5): DGGITQSPKYLFRKEGQNVTLSCEQNLNHDAMYWYRQDPGQGLRLIYYSQIVNDFQKGDIAEGYSVSREKKESFPLTVTSAQKNPTAFYLCASSASGTGGFINQPQHFGDGTRLSIL.

The chain joins TRBV27 to TRBJ2-7; tentatively, D is TRBD1 (6 bases). CDR1 MNHEY and CDR2 SMNVEV come from the germline V gene (reference sequence). The V gene lost 2 bases and the J gene lost 0 bases, with 11 bases spanning the gap. The CDR3 extends over 15 amino acids. The CDR3 loop is CASSLTGILSYEQYF. The CDR3 region has the DNA TGTGCCAGCAGTTTAACAGGGATCCTCTCCTACGAGCAGTACTTC.

The chain links TRBV13 to TRBJ2-7, with D tentatively TRBD2 (6 bases). The CDR3 extends over 13 amino acids. V lost 4 bases to trimming and J lost 2 bases, with 9 bases between them. Looked up from germline, CDR1 is PRHDT and CDR2 is FYEKMQ (reference sequence). DNA for the CDR3: TGTGCCAGCAGCTCGGGACTCGCCTACGAGCAGTACTTC. Protein: CASSSGLAYEQYF.

The genes are TRBV7-9 and TRBJ2-1; TRBD1 agrees at 7 bases. Trimming at V came to 5 bases and at J to 4 bases, leaving 8 bases not matched to a gene. The CDR3 contains 15 residues. Germline V gene data show CDR1 as SEHNR and CDR2 as FQNEAQ (reference sequence). The CDR3 sequence is CASSPGQAPYNEQFF. The CDR3, as DNA: TGTGCCAGCAGCCCCGGACAGGCGCCGTACAATGAGCAGTTCTTC. Using reference TRBV7-9 and TRBJ2-1 for the parts outside the CDR3, the full variable domain is DTGVSQNPRHKITKRGQNVTFRCDPISEHNRLYWYRQTLGQGPEFLTYFQNEAQLEKSRLLSDRFSAERPKGSFSTLEIQRTEQGDSAMYLCASSPGQAPYNEQFFGPGTRLTVL.

CDR3 nucleotide sequence: TGTGCCAGCAGTTTGGGGCATTACAATGAGCAGTTCTTC. As protein: CASSLGHYNEQFF. The chain combines TRBV12-3 or TRBV12-4 with TRBJ2-1; a weak D match, TRBD1 (5 bases). Trimming removed 3 bases from V and 4 bases from J, with 7 bases in between. This CDR3 region has 13 residues.

This clone has more than one count but fewer than ten. One end of the junction is discordant with germline, which a read error may explain. The chain joins TRBV7-7 to TRBJ2-2, with TRBD2 matching over 10 bases. The CDR3 runs 16 residues. Germline V gene lookup returns CDR1 SSHAT and CDR2 FNYEAQ (reference sequence). CDR3 residues: CASSTAGGPNTGELFF. CDR3 nucleotides: TGTGCTAGCAGCACAGCGGGGGGGCCTAACACCGGGGAGCTGTTTTTT.

J is TRBJ2-1 and V is TRBV5-4, with 9 bases lining up with TRBD2. Looked up from germline, CDR1 is SGHNT and CDR2 is YYREEE (reference sequence). This CDR3 spans 16 amino acids. V lost 3 bases and J lost 0; bases outside the gene matches: 4. The CDR3 nucleotides read TGTGCCAGCAGCTACGTTAGCGGGAGCTCCTACAATGAGCAGTTCTTC. Protein sequence: CASSYVSGSSYNEQFF.

The chain is built from TRBV13 and TRBJ1-2; D remains unclear. V lost 6 bases to trimming and J lost 1 base, with 6 bases between them. CDR3 length: 12 residues. The germline V gene encodes CDR1 PRHDT and CDR2 FYEKMQ (reference sequence). Here the CDR3 reads CASRRLNYGYTF. The CDR3, as DNA: TGTGCCAGCAGGCGACTTAACTATGGCTACACCTTC.

V usage is TRBV5-1 and J usage is TRBJ1-1; D remains unclear. Germline assignment: CDR1 SGHRS and CDR2 YFSETQ. The V and J ends lost 4 bases and 1 base respectively, with 5 bases between them. The CDR3 covers 12 residues. The chain's CDR3 is CASSLSNTEAFF. For the CDR3, the DNA is TGCGCCAGCAGCCTTTCGAACACTGAAGCTTTCTTT.

The chain joins TRBV25-1 to TRBJ2-5; no firm D call. Deletions cut 4 bases from V and 2 bases from J, with 8 bases between. Germline CDR1 reads MGHDK; CDR2 reads SYGVNS. CDR3 length equals 13 residues. This CDR3 is CASSAVPQETQYF. CDR3 sequence (DNA): TGTGCCAGCAGTGCGGTTCCACAAGAGACCCAGTACTTC.

The V and J genes are TRBV4-1 and TRBJ2-5; the D gene is possibly TRBD2 (7 bases). Trimming left V 7 bases short and J 5 bases short, with 20 bases between. The germline CDR1 and CDR2 sequences are MGHRA and YSYEKL. This CDR3 has 15 residues. The CDR3 nucleotides read TGCGCCAGCACCCCGGAGGGGGGGGGAGGGGAGACCCAGTACTTC. As protein: CASTPEGGGGETQYF.

The chain has TRBV10-2 and TRBJ1-5, with a tentative D call TRBD1 (5 bases). The CDR3 extends over 14 amino acids. Per germline, CDR1 WSHSY and CDR2 SAAADI. V was trimmed by 6 bases and J by 2 bases, leaving 11 bases between them. CDR3 amino acids: CASSGGPRNQPQHF. DNA for the CDR3: TGCGCCAGCAGCGGGGGACCGCGCAATCAGCCCCAGCATTTT.

The chain uses TRBV10-1 and TRBJ1-1; TRBD1 agrees at 8 bases. V was clipped by 5 bases and J by 0 bases; unmatched bases: 11. This CDR3 comprises 17 residues. The V gene's germline CDR1 is WNHNN and CDR2 SYGVQD (reference sequence). The CDR3, as DNA: TGCGCCAGCAGTAATAGGACAGGGAGTTTAATGAACACTGAAGCTTTCTTT. Translating gives CASSNRTGSLMNTEAFF.

In this sample, this clone turned up once. The chain employs TRBV6-2 or TRBV6-3 and TRBJ1-5; no reliable D call. The germline gives CDR1 MNHEY, CDR2 SVGEGT. The CDR3 is made up of 14 amino acids. The V gene lost 2 bases and the J gene lost 2 bases, with 7 bases spanning the gap. The chain's CDR3 is CASSYTPGNQPQHF. CDR3 sequence (DNA): TGTGCCAGCAGTTACACCCCGGGCAATCAGCCCCAGCATTTT.

The gene calls are TRBV2 and TRBJ1-6; D may be TRBD1 (6 bases). CDR3 length: 14 residues. Germline V gene sequence: CDR1 SNHLY, CDR2 FYNNEI. V was pared by 3 bases and J by 10 bases, with 13 bases between. The CDR3 is CASSETGGGSPLHF. Here the CDR3 DNA reads TGTGCCAGCAGTGAGACGGGGGGCGGGTCACCCCTCCACTTT.

This clone was detected many times. This rearrangement joins TRBV25-1 to TRBJ1-1, with 8 bases that match TRBD1. Germline-derived CDR1 and CDR2 are MGHDK and SYGVNS. V lost 6 bases and J lost 11; bases outside the gene matches: 14. This CDR3 has 14 amino acids. CDR3 nucleotide sequence: TGTGCCAGCAGCATTTCGGGACAGGTCCCGAGGGCTTTCTTT. Its translation: CASSISGQVPRAFF.

The chain combines TRBV5-1 with TRBJ2-5; 11 nucleotides agree with TRBD2. V was pared by 4 bases and J by 2 bases, with 4 bases of the junction left unmatched. CDR3 length equals 15 residues. Germline lookup yields CDR1 SGHRS and CDR2 YFSETQ. DNA of the CDR3: TGCGCCAGCAGCCCTGGGACTAGCGGACAAGAGACCCAGTACTTC. Its protein product is CASSPGTSGQETQYF.

The chain has TRBV3-1 (or the pseudogene TRBV3-2) and TRBJ1-2, with 7 bases that match TRBD1. The CDR3 is made up of 15 amino acids. With 3 bases clipped from V and 7 bases from J, the junction kept 11 bases outside the gene matches. The germline gives CDR1 LGHDT, CDR2 YNNKEL (reference sequence). The CDR3 DNA is TGTGCCAGCAGCCATCTTAGAGGGGGCGAGGGTGGCTACACCTTC. Its protein is CASSHLRGGEGGYTF.

The chain recombines TRBV7-8 with TRBJ2-7, with D perhaps matching TRBD1 (5 bases). Germline V gives CDR1 SGHVS, CDR2 FQNEAQ. V was shortened by 1 base and J by 5 bases, with 9 bases between the two germline ends. This CDR3 region has 13 residues. The DNA of the CDR3 is TGTGCCAGCAGCTTAGGGGGCGGCAACGAGCAGTACTTC. Protein product: CASSLGGGNEQYF.

The sample holds one count of this clone. The rearrangement uses TRBV4-3 and TRBJ2-1; 10 bases are a match to TRBD2. The CDR3 is 15 residues long. V lost 4 bases, J lost 6 bases, and 6 bases stayed unmatched. CDR1 LGHNA and CDR2 YSLEER come from the germline V gene. The CDR3 region is CASSLPGLASNEQFF. The CDR3 DNA is TGCGCCAGCAGCCTGCCGGGACTAGCGTCCAATGAGCAGTTCTTC.

The chain links TRBV7-2 to TRBJ2-3; 10 nucleotides match TRBD2. The germline V gene encodes CDR1 SGHTA and CDR2 FQGNSA. The CDR3 runs 18 residues. V lost 6 bases and J lost 0; bases outside the gene matches: 12. CDR3 bases: TGTGCCAGCAGTCAACACAGCGGACTAGCGGATAGCACAGATACGCAGTATTTT. Translation: CASSQHSGLADSTDTQYF.

The chain joins TRBV5-1 to TRBJ2-2; 7 bases agree with TRBD1. Germline-derived CDR1 and CDR2 are SGHRS and YFSETQ. This CDR3 is 16 amino acids long. Trimming at V came to 0 bases and at J to 6 bases, leaving 8 bases not matched to a gene. The DNA of the CDR3 is TGCGCCAGCAGCTTGGGGCAGGGGGTATTGGCCGGGGAGCTGTTTTTT. Its translation: CASSLGQGVLAGELFF.

The gene calls are TRBV5-1 and TRBJ2-7; tentative D call: TRBD2 (6 bases). CDR3 length: 13 amino acids. Per the germline V gene, CDR1 is SGHRS and CDR2 is YFSETQ. V lost 5 bases to trimming and J lost 6 bases, with 15 bases between them. CDR3 sequence: CASSYGRRAEQYF. For the CDR3, the DNA is TGCGCCAGCAGTTACGGACGGAGGGCCGAGCAGTACTTC. Based on the CDR3 plus reference TRBV5-1 and TRBJ2-7, the full variable domain is KAGVTQTPRYLIKTRGQQVTLSCSPISGHRSVSWYQQTPGQGLQFLFEYFSETQRNKGNFPGRFSGRQFSNSRSEMNVSTLELGDSALYLCASSYGRRAEQYFGPGTRLTVT.

This chain uses TRBV6-5 with TRBJ1-6; D uncertain. The V end was cut by 2 bases, the J end by 8 bases, with 7 bases between. This CDR3 spans 13 amino acids. The V gene's germline CDR1 is MNHEY and CDR2 SVGAGI. CDR3 protein: CASSYRSDSPLHF. The DNA for the CDR3 is TGTGCCAGCAGTTACCGGTCCGATTCACCCCTCCACTTT.

The chain recombines TRBV7-8 with TRBJ2-7; 12 nucleotides line up with TRBD2. Germline assignment: CDR1 SGHVS and CDR2 FQNEAQ. Germline trimming cut 0 bases from V and 4 bases from J; bases unmatched to any gene: 13. This CDR3 has 19 residues. CDR3 in DNA: TGTGCCAGCAGCTTAGCGCTAGCGGGAGGGTTCCTGAAGACTTACGAGCAGTACTTC. It yields the protein CASSLALAGGFLKTYEQYF.

The rearrangement links TRBV19 to TRBJ2-7, with 11 bases identical to TRBD1. After removal of 3 bases from V and 3 bases from J, the junction contained 4 bases not matched to a gene. The CDR3 is made up of 15 amino acids. CDR1 is LNHDA, CDR2 SQIVND, per germline (reference sequence). The CDR3 is CASSIRDRGDYEQYF. The CDR3, as DNA: TGTGCCAGTAGTATTCGGGACAGGGGGGACTACGAGCAGTACTTC.

This clone was detected once. This rearrangement joins TRBV3-1 (or the pseudogene TRBV3-2) to TRBJ2-7, with 10 bases aligning to TRBD2. This CDR3 contains 15 residues. The germline CDR1 and CDR2 sequences are LGHDT and YNNKEL (reference sequence). Trimming took 2 bases from V and 7 from J; bases not matched to a gene: 8. CDR3 nucleotide sequence: TGTGCCAGCAGCCAATGGCTAGCGGGAGCGCAAGAGCAGTACTTC. This codes for CASSQWLAGAQEQYF.

The chain is built from TRBV27 and TRBJ2-1; TRBD2 aligns across 8 bases. Germline V lookup: CDR1 MNHEY, CDR2 SMNVEV (reference sequence). The CDR3 is made up of 13 amino acids. V lost 6 bases and J lost 9; bases outside the gene matches: 7. CDR3 DNA: TGTGCCAGCAGGCCGGGACTAGGAGCTGAGCAGTTCTTC. This translates into CASRPGLGAEQFF.